These 28 T cell receptor beta chains were sequenced from one sample in a study of blood T cells in healthy people across ages. Using a J-beta primer mix together with a sample-barcoded 5' primer, a second PCR was run for about 6 to 11 cycles. TCRdb re-called the 5' RACE reads through MiXCR, storing one row per CDR3 protein. This table holds about 1,400,000 distinct CDR3 sequences, approximately 42% found once. Specimen: blood. The source is a woman aged 18 to 35 in good health.

The chain carries TRBV4-2 and TRBJ2-7; TRBD1 or TRBD2 may be the D gene (7 bases each). CDR3 size: 16 residues. CDR1 and CDR2 from the germline V gene are LGHNA and YNFKEQ. V was cut by 2 bases and J by 0 bases, with 14 bases left in between. Here the CDR3 reads CASSQRAGDSSYEQYF. For the CDR3, the DNA is TGTGCCAGCAGCCAAAGGGCGGGGGACAGCTCCTACGAGCAGTACTTC.

V and J are TRBV27 and TRBJ2-7; D remains ambiguous. Germline assignment: CDR1 MNHEY and CDR2 SMNVEV (reference sequence). The V and J ends lost 0 bases and 1 base respectively, with 7 bases between them. This CDR3 spans 14 amino acids. In DNA form, the CDR3 reads TGTGCCAGCAGTTTATCGATGAATTCCTACGAGCAGTACTTC. This translates into CASSLSMNSYEQYF.

J is TRBJ1-1 and V is TRBV10-3, with a weak D call TRBD1 (5 bases). Germline CDR1 reads ENHRY; CDR2 reads SYGVKD. CDR3 length: 12 residues. Trimming took off 4 bases at V and 8 bases at J, with 11 bases between the two ends. The CDR3 DNA reads as TGTGCCATCAGTGTTAGCAGGGACGAAGCTTTCTTT. This gives the protein CAISVSRDEAFF.

The V gene is TRBV2, the J gene TRBJ1-6; D is possibly TRBD1 (6 bases). Germline V gives CDR1 SNHLY, CDR2 FYNNEI. Between the trimmed V and J ends, which lost 2 bases and 10 bases, there was a span of 18 bases. The CDR3 contains 16 residues. The DNA for the CDR3 is TGTGCCAGCAGTGAAAGTGATAACAGGGAAGGGTCACCCCTCCACTTT. Translating gives CASSESDNREGSPLHF.

This clonotype has just a few counts. The chain employs TRBV2 and TRBJ1-2, with D tentatively TRBD1 (6 bases). V lost 4 bases and J lost 3, with 12 bases in between. The germline V gene encodes CDR1 SNHLY and CDR2 FYNNEI. This CDR3 is 14 amino acids long. Here the CDR3 reads CASSVETGYYGYTF. The CDR3 DNA reads TGTGCCAGCAGTGTGGAAACAGGGTACTATGGCTACACCTTC.

This clonotype has more than one count but fewer than ten. V usage is TRBV6-1 and J usage is TRBJ2-7; D may be TRBD1 or TRBD2 (6 bases each). CDR1 MNHNS and CDR2 SASEGT come from the germline V gene. This CDR3 spans 13 amino acids. Trimming took off 9 bases at V and 5 bases at J, with 17 bases between the two ends. The CDR3 reads CASRVRGRNEQYF. The CDR3 coding sequence is TGTGCCAGTAGAGTACGGGGGCGGAACGAGCAGTACTTC.

As to this clonotype: A clone one base away is much larger, so this may be a read error. The chain is built from TRBV12-5 and TRBJ2-1; D call uncertain. This CDR3 spans 10 amino acids. Germline V gene sequence: CDR1 LGHNT, CDR2 FRNRAP. V lost 7 bases and J 13 bases, leaving 11 bases between the germline ends. The CDR3 sequence: CASEGETQFF. The CDR3 nucleotides are TGTGCTAGTGAGGGTGAGACCCAGTTCTTC. The whole variable domain, filled in from reference TRBV12-5 and TRBJ2-1, reads DARVTQTPRHKVTEMGQEVTMRCQPILGHNTVFWYRQTMMQGLELLAYFRNRAPLDDSGMPKDRFSAEMPDATLATLKIQPSEPRDSAVYFCASEGETQFFGPGTRLTVL.

The genes are TRBV25-1 and TRBJ1-2; possibly TRBD1 for D (6 bases). V was cut by 3 bases and J by 3 bases, with 11 bases left in between. The CDR3 totals 14 residues. Germline lookup yields CDR1 MGHDK and CDR2 SYGVNS. The CDR3 region is CASSDLQGDYGYTF. The CDR3 DNA is TGTGCCAGCAGTGATCTACAGGGAGACTATGGCTACACCTTC.

The gene calls are TRBV6-6 and TRBJ2-5; D is possibly TRBD1 (5 bases). Germline-derived CDR1 and CDR2 are MNHNY and SVGAGI (reference sequence). The CDR3 loop spans 13 amino acids. V dropped 6 bases and J dropped 4 bases, with 12 bases sitting between them. CDR3 coding DNA: TGTGCCAGCAGGCGCGATCAGGGAGAGACCCAGTACTTC. Residues: CASRRDQGETQYF.

The CDR3 protein is CASSSDSNEQYF. CDR3 nucleotide sequence: TGTGCCAGCAGCTCCGACAGCAATGAGCAGTACTTC. The chain has TRBV28 and TRBJ2-7; tentatively, D is TRBD1 (5 bases). This CDR3 contains 12 residues. In germline, CDR1 is MDHEN, CDR2 SYDVKM. Deletions cut 6 bases from V and 7 bases from J, with 13 bases between.

The rearrangement uses TRBV18 and TRBJ1-5; 7 nucleotides agree with TRBD1. The CDR3 sequence is 13 residues long. Germline trimming cut 8 bases from V and 3 bases from J; bases unmatched to any gene: 4. CDR1 and CDR2 from the germline V gene are KGHSH and LQKENI. The CDR3 DNA is TGTGCCAGCATGACAGGGTTCAATCAGCCCCAGCATTTT. This gives the protein CASMTGFNQPQHF.

Written as DNA, the CDR3 is TGTGCCAGCAGCTGGAGGACAGTCTACGAGCAGTACTTC. It encodes CASSWRTVYEQYF. The chain employs TRBV12-3 or TRBV12-4 and TRBJ2-7; perhaps TRBD1 as D (6 bases). CDR3 length equals 13 residues. V was cut by 6 bases and J by 3 bases, with 12 bases left in between.

Details on this clonotype: A much larger clone lies one base from this, so it may be a read error. CDR3 nucleotides: TGTGCCAGCACCTTGGGGACAGGGACCTACAATAAGCAGTTCTTC. It codes for CASTLGTGTYNKQFF. This chain joins TRBV5-6 and TRBJ2-1; TRBD1 matches 9 bases. CDR3 length: 15 residues. Germline assignment: CDR1 SGHDT and CDR2 YYEEEE.

This chain connects TRBV10-2 to TRBJ1-1, with D maybe TRBD1 (5 bases). The ends were cut back, 5 bases at V and 5 bases at J, with 12 bases in the middle. This CDR3 region has 13 residues. CDR1 and CDR2 (germline): WSHSY, SAAADI. In DNA, the CDR3 is TGCGCCAGCAGTCCCACGACAGAAACTGAAGCTTTCTTT. This translates into CASSPTTETEAFF.

CDR3 loop: CASSFKVSGRSDTQYF. The CDR3, as DNA: TGTGCCAGCAGTTTTAAAGTGAGCGGTCGTTCAGATACGCAGTATTTT. The V gene is TRBV12-3 or TRBV12-4, the J gene TRBJ2-3; D perhaps matches TRBD2 (5 bases). V shed 3 bases and J shed 4 bases, with 17 bases lying between them. The CDR3 length is 16 residues.

This clonotype was seen a handful of times. The CDR3 sequence: CAISGKTSGEGFDEQFF. As DNA, the CDR3 is TGTGCCATCAGCGGAAAGACTAGCGGAGAAGGATTCGATGAGCAGTTCTTC. V is TRBV10-3 and J is TRBJ2-1, with 9 bases identical to TRBD2. Per germline, CDR1 ENHRY and CDR2 SYGVKD. Trimming at V came to 6 bases and at J to 8 bases, leaving 17 bases not matched to a gene. This CDR3 is built from 17 residues.

The chain combines TRBV20-1 with TRBJ2-7; TRBD2 might be the D (6 bases). Trimming shortened V by 0 bases and J by 5 bases, and 17 bases separated the two germline ends. The CDR3 consists of 15 residues. Germline values: CDR1 DFQATT, CDR2 SNEGSKA (reference sequence). The CDR3 nucleotides read TGCAGTGCTAGAGATGGGCTAGCGATAAGGGACGAGCAGTACTTC. Translating gives CSARDGLAIRDEQYF.

This rearrangement joins TRBV28 to TRBJ1-2; no clear D. Germline CDR1 MDHEN, CDR2 SYDVKM. V lost 9 bases, J lost 4 bases, and 9 bases lay in between. This CDR3 has 11 residues. The CDR3 sequence: CASTVLYGYTF. CDR3 sequence (DNA): TGTGCCAGTACGGTCCTCTATGGCTACACCTTC.

This clonotype was counted between two and nine times. V usage is TRBV20-1 and J usage is TRBJ1-2; TRBD1 matches 7 bases. Germline CDR1 DFQATT, CDR2 SNEGSKA (reference sequence). This CDR3 contains 11 residues. V lost 6 bases to trimming and J lost 4 bases; unmatched junction nucleotides: 2. CDR3 in DNA: TGCAGTGCAGGGGGCAGCTATGGCTACACCTTC. Its protein is CSAGGSYGYTF.

This chain links TRBV6-4 with TRBJ2-4; 7 bases map to TRBD1. The tail of the sequence fits TRBJ2-7 better, so the J call may be wrong. This CDR3 has 15 residues. Germline V lookup: CDR1 MRHNA, CDR2 SNTAGT. The CDR3 reads CASSQVPGQIYEQYF. The CDR3 DNA is TGTGCCAGCAGCCAAGTACCGGGACAGATCTACGAGCAGTACTTC.

V usage is TRBV10-3 and J usage is TRBJ2-3; possibly TRBD2 for D (6 bases). Germline CDR1 reads ENHRY; CDR2 reads SYGVKD. The V gene lost 6 bases and the J gene lost 0 bases, with 16 bases spanning the gap. This CDR3 has 16 amino acids. The CDR3 protein is CAISLSLRGSTDTQYF. The CDR3 DNA is TGTGCCATCAGCCTTTCTTTGCGGGGTAGCACAGATACGCAGTATTTT.

V gene TRBV27 combines with J gene TRBJ2-1, with 7 nucleotides matching TRBD2. This CDR3 contains 15 residues. Germline assignment: CDR1 MNHEY and CDR2 SMNVEV (reference sequence). Unmatched junction bases numbered 11, after V lost 7 bases and J lost 5 bases. CDR3: CASILYGRRDNEQFF. The CDR3 DNA follows: TGTGCCAGCATATTGTACGGGAGGCGCGACAATGAGCAGTTCTTC.

The chain uses TRBV7-9 and TRBJ1-1; D possibly corresponds to TRBD1 (6 bases). With 3 bases removed from V and 1 base from J, the gap between germline ends came to 12 bases. This CDR3 comprises 15 residues. Germline values: CDR1 SEHNR, CDR2 FQNEAQ (reference sequence). The CDR3 region is CASSFAGGPNTEAFF. CDR3 DNA: TGTGCCAGCAGCTTTGCCGGGGGCCCGAACACTGAAGCTTTCTTT.

In its sample, this clonotype was seen many times. This chain joins TRBV4-2 and TRBJ2-3; TRBD1 aligns across 7 bases. CDR1 is LGHNA and CDR2 is YNFKEQ in the germline V gene. V lost 5 bases to trimming and J lost 2 bases; unmatched junction nucleotides: 7. CDR3 length: 15 residues. The CDR3 coding sequence is TGTGCCAGCAGCGGATCGGGACAGAACACAGATACGCAGTATTTT. Protein sequence: CASSGSGQNTDTQYF.

This clonotype has just a few counts. The rearrangement links TRBV18 to TRBJ1-2; TRBD1 matches at 7 bases. This CDR3 region has 15 residues. Trimming cost V 2 bases and J 7 bases; bases outside gene matches: 10. Germline V gene lookup returns CDR1 KGHSH and CDR2 LQKENI. CDR3 DNA sequence: TGTGCCAGCTCACCATCAGGACAGGAAAGTGGTGGCTACACCTTC. It translates to CASSPSGQESGGYTF.

The rearrangement joins TRBV20-1 to TRBJ2-2; D call uncertain. With 3 bases removed from V and 1 base from J, the gap between germline ends came to 6 bases. Germline loops: CDR1 DFQATT, CDR2 SNEGSKA (reference sequence). The CDR3 covers 13 residues. The CDR3 DNA reads as TGCAGTGCTAGGCGACAGAACACCGGGGAGCTGTTTTTT. As protein: CSARRQNTGELFF.

V is TRBV3-1 and J is TRBJ2-1, with 10 positions matching TRBD2. From germline, CDR1 is LGHDT and CDR2 YNNKEL (reference sequence). This CDR3 spans 16 amino acids. The V segment lost 5 bases and the J segment 4 bases; nucleotides outside the gene matches: 8. The CDR3 loop is CASSFTTSGRYNEQFF. CDR3 nucleotides: TGTGCCAGCAGCTTCACGACTAGCGGGCGATACAATGAGCAGTTCTTC.

The chain carries TRBV4-1 and TRBJ2-2; D is unresolved. The V end was cut by 0 bases, the J end by 6 bases, with 8 bases between. CDR1 MGHRA and CDR2 YSYEKL come from the germline V gene. This CDR3 spans 14 amino acids. This chain's CDR3 is CASSQDLGAGELFF. Written as DNA, the CDR3 is TGCGCCAGCAGCCAAGATTTGGGCGCCGGGGAGCTGTTTTTT.